This T cell receptor (beta chain) was identified in a study of HIV-infected children after antiretroviral therapy interruption. Study context: Most children had recorded EBV and CMV exposure.

This clonotype has at least ten counts. RNA-based 3' RACE libraries used unique molecular identifiers. One entry per CDR3 protein results from TCRdb running MiXCR on the 3' RACE reads. The sample shows around 16,000 distinct CDR3 sequences, 3% to 4% of them seen only once. This sample's treatment: PENTA 11 planned treatment interruption arm or continuous ART arm. At least 24 weeks of at least three-drug ART, in children 2 to 15 years. Samples needed at least 5 million viable cryopreserved PBMCs. The CDR3 spans 15 residues. Per germline, CDR1 GTSNPN and CDR2 SVGIG (reference sequence). V shed 4 bases and J 3 bases; nucleotides not matched to a gene: 9.

This chain connects TRBV30 to TRBJ1-5; 7 bases match TRBD1. This material consisted of CD45RA+ CD4+ T cells from PBMCs, taken from a donor given antiretroviral therapy, either interrupted or continuous. Specified subset: naive CD4+ CD45RA+ CD45RO- T cells. This receptor was taken from a child aged 2-17 years with HIV. The CDR3 sequence is CAWTTFGTVNQPQHF. In nucleotides, the CDR3 is TGTGCCTGGACCACCTTCGGGACAGTCAATCAGCCCCAGCATTTT. Together with reference TRBV30 and TRBJ1-5, the CDR3 gives the full variable domain: SQTIHQWPATLVQPVGSPLSLECTVEGTSNPNLYWYRQAAGRGLQLLFYSVGIGQISSEVPQNLSASRPQDRQFILSSKKLLLSDSGFYLCAWTTFGTVNQPQHFGDGTRLSIL.